The 8 T cell receptor beta chains in this list originate from one sample, sequenced in a study of molecular identifiers for immune sequencing clone quantification. TCRdb analysed the PCR reads with MiXCR anew, one entry per CDR3 protein. The sample carries 490,000 or so distinct CDR3 sequences, about 26% recorded once. The sequencing input was naive CD8+ T cells from blood, with Jurkat cell RNA spiked in. Described subset: FACS-sorted CD8+CD4-CCR7+CD45RA+ naive T cells. These receptors were collected from a human donor in good health. Some libraries in this study had Jurkat cell RNA spiked in.

The sample holds a few counts of this clonotype. V usage is TRBV11-2 and J usage is TRBJ2-1; 11 nucleotides align to TRBD2. V lost 5 bases, J lost 0 bases, and 9 bases stayed unmatched. CDR3 length equals 18 residues. The germline gives CDR1 SGHAT, CDR2 FQNNGV. CDR3 coding DNA: TGTGCCAGCAGCCCCGGGACTAGCGGAGCTCTCTCCTACAATGAGCAGTTCTTC. Protein: CASSPGTSGALSYNEQFF. The variable domain in full, completed from reference TRBV11-2 and TRBJ2-1, reads EAGVAQSPRYKIIEKRQSVAFWCNPISGHATLYWYQQILGQGPKLLIQFQNNGVVDDSQLPKDRFSAERLKGVDSTLKIQPAKLEDSAVYLCASSPGTSGALSYNEQFFGPGTRLTVL.

This clonotype was counted a few times. The chain combines TRBV6-2 or TRBV6-3 with TRBJ2-2; no clear D. CDR3 length equals 12 residues. Trimming pared 7 bases from V and 5 bases from J, leaving 8 bases between. Per germline, CDR1 MNHEY and CDR2 SVGEGT. CDR3 nucleotides: TGTGCCAGCACCCCCGAGACCGGGGAGCTGTTTTTT. It yields the protein CASTPETGELFF.

The chain carries TRBV24-1 and TRBJ1-1; D unclear. The CDR3 covers 13 residues. With 5 bases removed from V and 5 bases from J, the gap between germline ends came to 11 bases. The germline V gene encodes CDR1 KGHDR and CDR2 SFDVKD. The CDR3 reads CATSVGFGTEAFF. CDR3 coding DNA: TGTGCCACCAGTGTGGGGTTTGGAACTGAAGCTTTCTTT.

On this clonotype itself: It may be a read error: a sequence one base away is much more abundant. The V and J genes are TRBV24-1 and TRBJ2-3, with D perhaps TRBD1 or TRBD2 (5 bases each). In germline, CDR1 is KGHDR, CDR2 SFDVKD. This CDR3 spans 18 amino acids. V was trimmed by 9 bases and J by 0 bases, leaving 24 bases between them. The CDR3 spells CATGTDSLRDRSTDTQYF. CDR3 sequence (DNA): TGTGCCACCGGTACGGATTCGCTACGGGACCGAAGCACAGATACGCAGTATTTT.

The J gene is TRBJ2-5, the V gene TRBV11-2; no clear D. Germline-derived CDR1 and CDR2 are SGHAT and FQNNGV. The CDR3 runs to 10 residues. Deletions cut 4 bases from V and 6 bases from J, with 3 bases between. The CDR3 sequence is CASSSQTQYF. For the CDR3, the DNA is TGTGCCAGCAGCTCCCAGACCCAGTACTTC.

This clonotype was observed a few times. The chain recombines TRBV6-2 or TRBV6-3 with TRBJ2-3; D uncertain. Germline CDR1 MNHEY, CDR2 SVGEGT. Trimming removed 4 bases from V and 1 base from J, with 12 bases in between. The CDR3 is 15 residues long. The CDR3 DNA sequence: TGTGCCAGCAGTTCTGATTTTATGGGCACAGATACGCAGTATTTT. This encodes CASSSDFMGTDTQYF.

V and J are TRBV13 and TRBJ2-5, with 13 positions matching TRBD2. Germline V CDR1 and CDR2: PRHDT, FYEKMQ (reference sequence). The CDR3 runs 15 residues. The V gene end was trimmed by 6 bases and the J gene end by 2 bases; junction bases not matched to a gene: 3. In DNA form, the CDR3 reads TGTGCCAGCAGACTAGCGGGGGGGCATCAAGAGACCCAGTACTTC. Translated, it gives CASRLAGGHQETQYF.

This clonotype came up once. This clone may be a read error of a much larger clone one base away. The gene calls are TRBV18 and TRBJ2-6; D is perhaps TRBD1 (5 bases). The CDR3 totals 15 residues. CDR1 is KGHSH and CDR2 is LQKENI in the germline V gene. The CDR3 here is CAGSTGASGANVLTF. The CDR3 nucleotides read TGTGCCGGCTCAACTGGGGCCTCTGGGGCCAACGTCCTGACTTTC.